A selection of T cell receptor beta chains follows, all from one sample in a study of control samples from healthy donors and cancer patients. The table came from immunoSEQ multiplex PCR; TCRdb's copy has only in-frame clones and leaves some out. This repertoire shows 150,000 to 200,000 clones, just over 90% found once; its top ten account for about 1.4%. Sequenced material: blood. These receptors all stem from a young man in good health. Each CDR3 is given with its conserved first and last residue. D genes are given only for firm matches.

V gene	D gene	CDR3 protein
TRBV10-2	TRBD2	CASSESTSGGTLLMYEQFF
TRBV4-2	-	CASSQERGAYGSGYTF
TRBV15	-	CATSRGRQAYEQYF
TRBV5-6	TRBD1	CASSPLDRAGVGGYTF
TRBV30	TRBD1	CAWSQGGDSPLHF
TRBV12-3/TRBV12-4	-	CASSWGGEKLFF
TRBV11-3	-	CASSLEDGRGYTF
TRBV3-1/TRBV3-2	-	CASSQVPGNTDTQYF
TRBV3-1/TRBV3-2	-	CASSHAGPAYTF
TRBV7-2	-	CASSLAGVVTEAFF
TRBV2	TRBD2	CASRAGGSTDTQYF
TRBV5-4	-	CASSSDGTRGNTIYF
TRBV5-1	TRBD2	CASSFTSDRSTDTQYF
TRBV5-1	TRBD2	CASSLVSGGPSYEQYF
TRBV28	-	CASREGGGGYTF
TRBV19	-	CASSLGSNTEAFF
TRBV6-4	-	CASSDSRRTPFHGYTF
TRBV28	-	CASTLTKGVGAGELFF
TRBV28	-	CASSSTNTDTQYF
TRBV12-3/TRBV12-4	-	CASSFGGYTEAFF
TRBV19	TRBD1	CASSNLDRVAF
TRBV21-1	-	CASSKDRTGNYYGYTF
TRBV5-4	TRBD1	CASSLAWQGDYGYTF
TRBV30	-	CAWSVRSRVEQYF
TRBV13	-	CASSPPSGASSTGELFF
TRBV13	-	CASSLRPPGRRDGYTF
TRBV9	-	CASSVGVGTPGLNEQFF
TRBV6-2/TRBV6-3	-	CASSYGATGSEQYF
TRBV4-1	-	CASSQEEGNTGELFF
TRBV6-1	-	CASSGEAGWAPGDEQYF
TRBV6-1	-	CASSDTGSHQPQHF